This T cell receptor beta chain is from a study of early stage breast cancer tumors. The germline CDR1 and CDR2 sequences are MDHEN and SYDVKM. The CDR3 covers 15 residues. Trimming took off 5 bases at V and 5 bases at J, with 19 bases between the two ends. Measured with immunoSEQ multiplex PCR; TCRdb has only the in-frame clones, and not every one. This table holds roughly 14,000 clones, roughly 83% found once. This TCR came from a person between 45 and 65 years old with breast cancer. The specimen was normal breast tissue next to the tumor. The chain employs TRBV28 and TRBJ2-7; either TRBD1 or TRBD2 may fit D (6 bases each). CDR3 sequence: CASSPQGRIGDEQYF. In DNA form, the CDR3 reads TGTGCCAGCAGTCCCCAGGGGAGGATCGGGGACGAGCAGTACTTC.